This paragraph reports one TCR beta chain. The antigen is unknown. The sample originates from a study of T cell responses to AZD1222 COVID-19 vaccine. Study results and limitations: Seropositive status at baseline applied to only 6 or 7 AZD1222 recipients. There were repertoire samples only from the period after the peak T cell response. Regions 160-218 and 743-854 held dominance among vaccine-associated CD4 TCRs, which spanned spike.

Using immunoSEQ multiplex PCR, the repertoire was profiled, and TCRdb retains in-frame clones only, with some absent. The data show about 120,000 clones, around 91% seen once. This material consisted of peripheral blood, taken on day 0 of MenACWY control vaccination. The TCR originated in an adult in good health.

CDR3 nucleotide sequence: TGTGCCAGCAGTGTTCTTCCCAAAAACATTCAGTACTTC. Its translation: CASSVLPKNIQYF. The chain joins TRBV2 to TRBJ2-4; D is unresolved. Germline CDR1 SNHLY, CDR2 FYNNEI. This CDR3 region has 13 residues. V was cut by 4 bases and J by 2 bases, with 6 bases left in between.